This passage covers 32 T cell receptor beta chains from one sample sequenced in a study of T cells in Graves' hyperthyroidism and ophthalmopathy. TCR beta CDR3 regions were amplified from RNA. A first-round RT-PCR of the TCR CDR3 used the HTBI primer set. TCRdb fed the multiplex PCR reads into MiXCR, producing one record per CDR3 protein. The table records tens of thousands of distinct CDR3 sequences, roughly 50% of them present only once. The specimen was blood. These receptors originate from a woman aged 50 to 60 with Graves' ophthalmopathy.

This clonotype was seen repeatedly, ten times or more. The V and J genes are TRBV11-2 and TRBJ2-7; D gene uncertain. Trimming pared 0 bases from V and 6 bases from J, leaving 9 bases between. Germline assignment: CDR1 SGHAT and CDR2 FQNNGV. CDR3 length: 13 amino acids. The CDR3 DNA is TGTGCCAGCAGCTTAGAAAGGTTAGGCGAGCAGTACTTC. It is translated as CASSLERLGEQYF. Using reference TRBV11-2 and TRBJ2-7 for the parts outside the CDR3, the full variable domain is EAGVAQSPRYKIIEKRQSVAFWCNPISGHATLYWYQQILGQGPKLLIQFQNNGVVDDSQLPKDRFSAERLKGVDSTLKIQPAKLEDSAVYLCASSLERLGEQYFGPGTRLTVT.

This clonotype appeared a few times. Being one base from a much bigger clone, this may be a read error. Without the conserved terminal phenylalanine or tryptophan, this CDR3 likely stems from a read error. The limits of the CDR3 on the DNA are not certain, so only TCRdb's listed CDR3 is given. The genes are TRBV15 and TRBJ2-1; TRBD2, the D gene given by the table, was not confirmed from the DNA. Ends included, the CDR3 has 14 residues. The germline CDR1 and CDR2 sequences are LNHNV and YYDKDF (reference sequence). The CDR3 region is CATSRETSPDERFL.

In this sample, this clonotype turned up many times. The CDR3 protein is CASSAESSEKTEAFF. The CDR3 coding sequence is TGTGCCAGCAGCGCCGAGAGCAGTGAAAAGACTGAAGCTTTCTTT. V usage is TRBV7-8 and J usage is TRBJ1-1; D not certain. Trimming took off 5 bases at V and 5 bases at J, with 18 bases between the two ends. The CDR3 sequence is 15 residues long. Germline CDR1 reads SGHVS; CDR2 reads FQNEAQ.

The chain combines TRBV5-1 with TRBJ2-7; TRBD1 aligns across 7 bases. V was clipped by 4 bases and J by 3 bases; unmatched bases: 7. The CDR3 extends over 14 amino acids. Germline lookup yields CDR1 SGHRS and CDR2 YFSETQ. The CDR3 is CASSLTGTDYEQYF. The CDR3 DNA reads as TGCGCCAGCAGCCTGACAGGGACAGACTACGAGCAGTACTTC.

Ten or more counts support this clonotype. The junction and the germline gene differ at one end; a read error may be behind it. The chain links TRBV29-1 to TRBJ2-5; 7 bases align to TRBD2. In germline, CDR1 is SQVTM, CDR2 ANQGSEA. The CDR3 has 12 residues. The CDR3 loop reads CSVEAGRETQCF. The CDR3 bases are TGCAGCGTTGAGGCAGGGCGGGAGACCCAGTGCTTC.

The rearrangement joins TRBV7-8 to TRBJ2-3; 8 bases fit TRBD2. The germline gives CDR1 SGHVS, CDR2 FQNEAQ. J was trimmed by 0 bases and V by 1 base; bases with no gene match: 3. This CDR3 contains 16 residues. CDR3 nucleotide sequence: TGTGCCAGCAGCTTAGGACTAGCGAAAAGCACAGATACGCAGTATTTT. It codes for CASSLGLAKSTDTQYF.

This chain uses TRBV5-1 with TRBJ2-7, with D uncertain. Per germline, CDR1 SGHRS and CDR2 YFSETQ. The V end was cut by 1 base, the J end by 1 base, with 6 bases between. The CDR3 has 13 amino acids. CDR3 in amino acids: CASSLSTSYEQYF. The CDR3 nucleotides are TGCGCCAGCAGCTTGTCCACATCCTACGAGCAGTACTTC.

In this sample, this clonotype turned up many times. The V call is TRBV20-1, the J call TRBJ1-6; 7 bases are shared with TRBD1. The germline V gene has CDR1 DFQATT and CDR2 SNEGSKA (reference sequence). This CDR3 comprises 17 residues. J gave up 0 bases and V 2 bases, and 7 bases lay outside the gene matches. CDR3 coding DNA: TGCAGTGCTAGACCAGACAGGGAGAGCTCCTATAATTCACCCCTCCACTTT. Translation gives CSARPDRESSYNSPLHF.

V gene TRBV5-4 combines with J gene TRBJ1-5; tentatively, D is TRBD1 (6 bases). CDR3 length equals 14 residues. Germline values: CDR1 SGHNT, CDR2 YYREEE (reference sequence). Trimming took 3 bases from V and 11 from J, leaving 18 bases between them. CDR3 sequence reads: CASSYSGGAETQHF. The CDR3 coding sequence is TGTGCCAGCAGCTACAGCGGGGGGGCCGAGACCCAGCATTTT. The full variable domain, rest sourced from reference TRBV5-4 and TRBJ1-5, is ETGVTQSPTHLIKTRGQQVTLRCSSQSGHNTVSWYQQALGQGPQFIFQYYREEENGRGNFPPRFSGLQFPNYSSELNVNALELDDSALYLCASSYSGGAETQHFGDGTRLSIL.

Turning to this clonotype: This may arise from a read error, as a much more abundant clone is one base away. The J gene is TRBJ2-2, the V gene TRBV7-6; tentatively, D is TRBD2 (7 bases). The germline V gene has CDR1 SGHVS and CDR2 FNYEAQ. This CDR3 has 14 residues. The CDR3 DNA reads TGTGCCAGCAGCGGGGGGGGGCGGGCCGGGGAGCTGTCTTTT. This gives the protein CASSGGGRAGELSF.

This clonotype appeared many times. J is TRBJ1-2 and V is TRBV6-1, with 7 bases lining up with TRBD1. Trimming cost V 3 bases and J 3 bases; bases outside gene matches: 10. The CDR3 loop spans 16 amino acids. CDR1 and CDR2 from the germline V gene are MNHNS and SASEGT. CDR3 loop: CASSDSTGRIYYGYTF. In DNA, the CDR3 is TGTGCCAGCAGTGACTCGACAGGGCGTATATACTATGGCTACACCTTC.

This clonotype has at least ten counts. The rearrangement links TRBV12-5 to TRBJ2-1; 13 nucleotides agree with TRBD2. J gave up 8 bases and V 6 bases, and 7 bases lay outside the gene matches. This CDR3 is built from 15 residues. From germline, CDR1 is LGHNT and CDR2 FRNRAP. CDR3 bases: TGTGCTAGTGGCACAGGACTAGCGGGGGTCCATGAGCAGTTCTTC. This translates into CASGTGLAGVHEQFF.

Note on this clonotype: The junction and the germline gene differ at one end; a read error may be behind it. V and J are TRBV24-1 and TRBJ2-2; 8 bases fit TRBD2. This CDR3 contains 16 residues. Germline CDR1 reads KGHDR; CDR2 reads SFDVKD. CDR3 sequence reads: CAASDPGTRGAGELFF. In DNA form, the CDR3 reads TGTGCCGCCAGTGATCCGGGGACTAGGGGCGCCGGGGAGCTGTTTTTT.

This clonotype was seen ten or more times. The CDR3 nucleotides read TGCGCCAGCAGCTTGGTAGCGGGATCCTACCAAGAGACCCAGTACTTC. Translating gives CASSLVAGSYQETQYF. J is TRBJ2-5 and V is TRBV5-1; TRBD2 matches at 8 bases. V lost 0 bases and J lost 0; bases outside the gene matches: 4. Per germline, CDR1 SGHRS and CDR2 YFSETQ. The CDR3 has 16 amino acids.

Concerning this clonotype: One base away lies a much larger clone, so this may be a sequencing read error. The V call is TRBV28, the J call TRBJ1-1, with a possible D match to TRBD1 (5 bases). The ends were cut back, 6 bases at V and 5 bases at J, with 16 bases in the middle. This CDR3 region has 14 residues. Germline V gene data show CDR1 as MDHEN and CDR2 as SYDVKM. The CDR3 is CASRLPREGTEAFF. The CDR3 DNA follows: TGTGCCAGCAGGTTACCAAGGGAGGGGACTGAAGCTTTCTTT.

The table lists this clonotype with many counts. This chain uses TRBV12-3 or TRBV12-4 with TRBJ1-3; no definite D call. The CDR3 consists of 14 residues. V gave up 6 bases and J gave up 3 bases, with 12 bases separating them. Here the CDR3 DNA reads TGTGCCAGCAGCGAGGCGGGTGGTGGAAACACCATATATTTT. It codes for CASSEAGGGNTIYF.

The V gene is TRBV5-1, the J gene TRBJ1-6; TRBD1 agrees at 9 bases. With V trimmed by 4 bases and J by 11 bases, 10 bases remained unmatched. The CDR3 sequence is 15 residues long. Germline CDR1 reads SGHRS; CDR2 reads YFSETQ. CDR3 nucleotide sequence: TGCGCCAGCAGCATCGGACAGGGGACGAGTCCACCCCTCCACTTT. The encoded protein is CASSIGQGTSPPLHF.

This clonotype was found many times. CDR3 DNA: TGTGCCCAGGGACGCCACCAAGAGACCCAGTACTTC. Amino acid sequence: CAQGRHQETQYF. V gene TRBV30 combines with J gene TRBJ2-5; the D gene could be TRBD1 or TRBD2 (5 bases each). Germline CDR1 and CDR2: GTSNPN and SVGIG (reference sequence). The ends were cut back, 8 bases at V and 0 bases at J, with 10 bases in the middle. The CDR3 is made up of 12 amino acids.

This clonotype was seen only a few times. As the CDR3 is not closed by the conserved phenylalanine or tryptophan, this likely results from a read error. It is unclear where the CDR3 begins or ends on the DNA, so no DNA is shown, and the CDR3 is as TCRdb lists it. The chain joins TRBV7-6 to TRBJ2-6; the table's D call of TRBD1 was not tested on the DNA. With termini counted, the CDR3 has 13 amino acids. CDR1 SGHVS and CDR2 FNYEAQ come from the germline V gene. The CDR3 protein is CASSCSNLPALTS.

At least ten counts were recorded for this clonotype. The V gene is TRBV12-3 or TRBV12-4, the J gene TRBJ2-5; TRBD1 matches at 8 bases. The CDR3 totals 14 residues. With 1 base clipped from V and 4 bases from J, the junction kept 2 bases outside the gene matches. The CDR3 loop reads CASSLVDRGETQYF. DNA of the CDR3: TGTGCCAGCAGTTTAGTCGACAGGGGAGAGACCCAGTACTTC.

This rearrangement joins TRBV29-1 to TRBJ2-7; 9 bases map to TRBD1. The trim removed 1 base at V and 2 bases at J, leaving 3 bases unmatched. In germline, CDR1 is SQVTM, CDR2 ANQGSEA. CDR3 length equals 14 residues. CDR3 region: CSVEVGDRAYEQYF. CDR3 DNA sequence: TGCAGCGTTGAAGTGGGGGACAGGGCCTACGAGCAGTACTTC.

In this sample, this clonotype turned up many times. The rearrangement links TRBV20-1 to TRBJ1-1; D remains ambiguous. The V end was cut by 3 bases, the J end by 11 bases, with 19 bases between. CDR1 is DFQATT and CDR2 is SNEGSKA in the germline V gene (reference sequence). This CDR3 is 13 amino acids long. DNA for the CDR3: TGCAGTGCTAGTGCCACCGAGAGGGCCGTGGCTTTCTTT. Residues: CSASATERAVAFF.

This clonotype has ten or more counts. This rearrangement joins TRBV24-1 to TRBJ1-2, with TRBD1 as a possible D gene (6 bases). This CDR3 has 18 residues. The V end lost 3 bases, the J end lost 8 bases, and 27 bases lay between the germline ends. Looked up from germline, CDR1 is KGHDR and CDR2 is SFDVKD. The CDR3 loop reads CATSDPLTDSRDRGGYTF. The CDR3, as DNA: TGTGCCACCAGTGATCCCCTTACGGACAGCCGCGATCGTGGGGGCTACACCTTC.

In this sample, this clonotype turned up many times. The chain carries TRBV10-2 and TRBJ2-7, with TRBD1 as a possible D gene (6 bases). Trimming stripped 0 bases from V and 0 bases from J, with 12 bases between. Germline CDR1 reads WSHSY; CDR2 reads SAAADI. The CDR3 has 16 amino acids. CDR3 sequence (DNA): TGCGCCAGCAGTGAGTCGGGGGCCTACCTCTCCTACGAGCAGTACTTC. This encodes CASSESGAYLSYEQYF.

J is TRBJ1-5 and V is TRBV20-1; D ambiguous. This CDR3 has 12 residues. Germline loops: CDR1 DFQATT, CDR2 SNEGSKA (reference sequence). V lost 5 bases, J lost 5 bases, and 10 bases lay in between. The CDR3 DNA reads TGCAGTGCTCCCTCCCGGGATCAGCCCCAGCATTTT. Residues: CSAPSRDQPQHF.

V gene TRBV29-1 combines with J gene TRBJ2-1; the D is unclear. V was shortened by 2 bases and J by 4 bases, with 12 bases between the two germline ends. Germline CDR1 SQVTM, CDR2 ANQGSEA. The CDR3 is 14 residues long. DNA for the CDR3: TGCAGCGTTGAACGGGCTGGGCTGTACAATGAGCAGTTCTTC. Encoded protein: CSVERAGLYNEQFF.

At least ten counts were recorded for this clonotype. V gene TRBV2 combines with J gene TRBJ2-3; 14 nucleotides line up with TRBD2. Germline CDR1 SNHLY, CDR2 FYNNEI. V gave up 10 bases and J gave up 1 base; unmatched junction bases: 10. The CDR3 consists of 17 residues. The CDR3: CAIGGTSGGGGTDTQYF. Here the CDR3 DNA reads TGTGCCATAGGAGGGACTAGCGGGGGCGGGGGCACAGATACGCAGTATTTT.

This clonotype has a count of ten or more. CDR3: CASSQTNNRAYEQYF. The DNA of the CDR3 is TGTGCCAGCAGTCAGACTAACAACAGGGCCTACGAGCAGTACTTC. The chain is built from TRBV12-3 or TRBV12-4 and TRBJ2-7; weak D call: TRBD1 (6 bases). V shed 5 bases and J shed 2 bases, with 16 bases lying between them. The CDR3 totals 15 residues.

In this sample, this clonotype turned up once. V is TRBV5-1 and J is TRBJ2-3; perhaps TRBD2 as D (7 bases). CDR3 size: 15 residues. Germline loops: CDR1 SGHRS, CDR2 YFSETQ. The germline V and J ends were trimmed by 4 bases and 5 bases, with 17 bases remaining between them. CDR3 DNA sequence: TGCGCCAGCAGCAATGGAGGGGGGGCGAAAGATACGCAGTATTTT. Protein: CASSNGGGAKDTQYF.

As for this clonotype: A much larger clone sits a single nucleotide away, making a read error possible. DNA of the CDR3: TGTGCCAGCAGGCGGACTAGCGGGGGGAAAGACACAGATACGCGGTATTTT. This encodes CASRRTSGGKDTDTRYF. The chain combines TRBV12-3 or TRBV12-4 with TRBJ2-3, with 14 bases identical to TRBD2. The CDR3 has 17 amino acids.

This clonotype was counted a few times. This chain joins TRBV6-2 or TRBV6-3 and TRBJ1-2; TRBD1 is a possible D gene (5 bases). This CDR3 contains 13 residues. CDR1 MNHEY and CDR2 SVGEGT come from the germline V gene. V was pared by 6 bases and J by 4 bases, with 12 bases between. The CDR3 DNA follows: TGTGCCAGCAGGCGGGACGGAGCCTATGGCTACACCTTC. Protein sequence: CASRRDGAYGYTF.

This clonotype was detected ten times or more. This chain links TRBV11-2 with TRBJ1-3; D gene unclear. The CDR3 covers 14 residues. V was cut by 1 base and J by 0 bases, with 4 bases left in between. Germline CDR1 is SGHAT and CDR2 is FQNNGV. For the CDR3, the DNA is TGTGCCAGCAGCTTAGCTGTCTCTGGAAACACCATATATTTT. Amino acids: CASSLAVSGNTIYF.